This is a list of T cell receptor beta chains from one sample in a study of Graves' ophthalmopathy and Graves' hyperthyroidism. Each CDR3 protein gets one entry after TCRdb re-called the multiplex PCR reads with MiXCR. The data hold more than 1,000,000 distinct CDR3 sequences, with 35% to 40% observed a single time. Material: peripheral blood or thyroid tissue (not recorded which). These receptor sequences come from an adult man with Graves' hyperthyroidism. The CDR3 runs from the conserved cysteine through the conserved F or W. D genes are given only for firm matches. Only some rows state a clone size, as once, few, many or a class for expanded clones.

d_call: .; j_call: TRBJ2-2; v_call: TRBV9; clone_size: many; cdr3_aa: CASRARLGDTGELFF
d_call: TRBD2; j_call: TRBJ2-5; v_call: TRBV7-8; clone_size: many; cdr3_aa: CASSRRTSGRPETQYF
d_call: .; j_call: TRBJ1-6; v_call: TRBV12-3/TRBV12-4; clone_size: many; cdr3_aa: CASSYNLSPLHF
d_call: TRBD2; j_call: TRBJ2-7; v_call: TRBV19; clone_size: .; cdr3_aa: CASSQVGLADAKGQYF
d_call: .; j_call: TRBJ1-1; v_call: TRBV6-2/TRBV6-3; clone_size: .; cdr3_aa: CASSYGGFRNTEAFF
d_call: .; j_call: TRBJ2-5; v_call: TRBV19; clone_size: .; cdr3_aa: CASSEVPGDQETQYF
d_call: .; j_call: TRBJ2-2; v_call: TRBV10-3; clone_size: .; cdr3_aa: CAISESRPIGTTGELFF
d_call: .; j_call: TRBJ2-2; v_call: TRBV30; clone_size: few; cdr3_aa: CACAIGTGELFF
d_call: TRBD2; j_call: TRBJ2-5; v_call: TRBV10-3; clone_size: .; cdr3_aa: CAPNGGTSDQETQYF
d_call: TRBD1; j_call: TRBJ1-6; v_call: TRBV10-3; clone_size: many; cdr3_aa: CAISELYSRGQANSPLHF
d_call: .; j_call: TRBJ2-2; v_call: TRBV5-5; clone_size: many; cdr3_aa: CASSLNEWGGELFF
d_call: .; j_call: TRBJ1-1; v_call: TRBV6-5; clone_size: few; cdr3_aa: CASSHLGRTSSEAFF
d_call: .; j_call: TRBJ1-1; v_call: TRBV11-2; clone_size: many; cdr3_aa: CASSHGAVMNTEAFF
d_call: .; j_call: TRBJ1-4; v_call: TRBV7-2; clone_size: .; cdr3_aa: CASTRDQGRSNEKLFF
d_call: TRBD1; j_call: TRBJ1-1; v_call: TRBV2; clone_size: .; cdr3_aa: CAGHGTVNTEAFF
d_call: .; j_call: TRBJ1-2; v_call: TRBV12-3/TRBV12-4; clone_size: few; cdr3_aa: CASSFRDTRFYGYTF
d_call: .; j_call: TRBJ1-1; v_call: TRBV6-2/TRBV6-3; clone_size: .; cdr3_aa: CASRPFSGLEAFF
d_call: TRBD2; j_call: TRBJ2-2; v_call: TRBV7-2; clone_size: .; cdr3_aa: CASSLGREIYTGELSW
d_call: .; j_call: TRBJ2-5; v_call: TRBV6-2/TRBV6-3; clone_size: few; cdr3_aa: CASSYLGATDRETQYF
d_call: TRBD1; j_call: TRBJ2-7; v_call: TRBV20-1; clone_size: many; cdr3_aa: CSANTFRGRYEQYF
d_call: .; j_call: TRBJ1-5; v_call: TRBV6-1; clone_size: .; cdr3_aa: CASSEDSPRGVQPQHF
d_call: .; j_call: TRBJ1-1; v_call: TRBV20-1; clone_size: many; cdr3_aa: CSARDHSEAFF
d_call: .; j_call: TRBJ1-1; v_call: TRBV20-1; clone_size: many; cdr3_aa: CSARVMLSSNTEAFF
d_call: .; j_call: TRBJ1-2; v_call: TRBV7-9; clone_size: few; cdr3_aa: CASSHRVGGYTF
d_call: .; j_call: TRBJ1-6; v_call: TRBV5-1; clone_size: many; cdr3_aa: CASTPDGTYNSPLHF
d_call: TRBD1; j_call: TRBJ2-7; v_call: TRBV25-1; clone_size: .; cdr3_aa: CASSYRGRRYEQYF
d_call: TRBD1; j_call: TRBJ1-5; v_call: TRBV24-1; clone_size: .; cdr3_aa: CATAGQGGQPQHF
d_call: .; j_call: TRBJ2-7; v_call: TRBV5-6; clone_size: many; cdr3_aa: CASSRTQGYEQYF
d_call: .; j_call: TRBJ1-3; v_call: TRBV19; clone_size: .; cdr3_aa: CASSIKVGRSGNTIYF
d_call: TRBD1; j_call: TRBJ2-5; v_call: TRBV2; clone_size: many; cdr3_aa: CASSDGRTGTETQYF
d_call: .; j_call: TRBJ1-2; v_call: TRBV29-1; clone_size: many; cdr3_aa: CSVETGSGYTF
d_call: TRBD2; j_call: TRBJ2-6; v_call: TRBV4-3; clone_size: .; cdr3_aa: CASSQFVAQGLATGANVLTF
d_call: TRBD1; j_call: TRBJ2-5; v_call: TRBV5-1; clone_size: few; cdr3_aa: CASSNRQGRETQYF
d_call: TRBD1; j_call: TRBJ1-6; v_call: TRBV7-8; clone_size: few; cdr3_aa: CASSPGQGAFGSPLHF
d_call: .; j_call: TRBJ1-1; v_call: TRBV12-3/TRBV12-4; clone_size: .; cdr3_aa: CASSPSRNTESFF
d_call: .; j_call: TRBJ2-7; v_call: TRBV12-3/TRBV12-4; clone_size: many; cdr3_aa: CASRGSSYEQYF
d_call: TRBD1; j_call: TRBJ1-2; v_call: TRBV5-1; clone_size: once; cdr3_aa: CASSLERQGNYGYTF
d_call: .; j_call: TRBJ2-7; v_call: TRBV19; clone_size: few; cdr3_aa: CASSIAGGGGSYNEQYF
d_call: .; j_call: TRBJ1-5; v_call: TRBV29-1; clone_size: .; cdr3_aa: CSGVRGGRGETQHF
d_call: .; j_call: TRBJ1-1; v_call: TRBV10-3; clone_size: few; cdr3_aa: CAISDQVLSMNTEAFF
d_call: TRBD1; j_call: TRBJ2-7; v_call: TRBV9; clone_size: .; cdr3_aa: CASSVTGQGAQEQYF
d_call: TRBD1; j_call: TRBJ2-6; v_call: TRBV4-3; clone_size: many; cdr3_aa: CASSQGHRGLPGANVLTF